The 27 T cell receptor beta chains below come from one sample, sequenced in a study of control samples from healthy donors and cancer patients. TCRdb's copy holds only in-frame clones and misses some; the assay was immunoSEQ multiplex PCR. The data hold around 110,000 clones, with 80% to 90% observed a single time. The sample was PBMCs. The receptors were gathered from a woman in her forties or fifties with colorectal cancer.

The chain has TRBV9 and TRBJ2-1, with 7 bases identical to TRBD1. The CDR3 runs 16 residues. V was pared by 0 bases and J by 3 bases, with 6 bases of the junction left unmatched. Germline V gene sequence: CDR1 SGDLS, CDR2 YYNGEE. The CDR3 spells CASSVVWWDSYNEQFF. CDR3 coding DNA: TGTGCCAGCAGCGTAGTGTGGTGGGACAGCTACAATGAGCAGTTCTTC.

The J gene is TRBJ2-7, the V gene TRBV10-3; D gene unclear. The CDR3 is 14 residues long. Trimming shortened V by 3 bases and J by 3 bases, and 12 bases separated the two germline ends. The germline V gene encodes CDR1 ENHRY and CDR2 SYGVKD. The CDR3 nucleotides read TGTGCCATCAGTGATGGATCAGGCCACTACGAGCAGTACTTC. It codes for CAISDGSGHYEQYF.

The gene calls are TRBV18 and TRBJ2-7, with D maybe TRBD2 (7 bases). Trimming removed 4 bases at V and 6 bases at J, with 10 bases between. The germline V gene encodes CDR1 KGHSH and CDR2 LQKENI. CDR3 length: 12 amino acids. CDR3 in DNA: TGTGCCAGCTCACGCGGGGGCCGCGAGCAGTACTTC. This encodes CASSRGGREQYF.

V usage is TRBV2 and J usage is TRBJ2-3; TRBD1 matches 8 bases. Germline V CDR1 and CDR2: SNHLY, FYNNEI. The CDR3 has 13 residues. J was trimmed by 3 bases and V by 6 bases; bases with no gene match: 2. As DNA, the CDR3 is TGTGCCAGCAGAAGACAGGGGACAGATACGCAGTATTTT. This gives the protein CASRRQGTDTQYF.

The CDR3 is CASSVGLLGRGKNEYGYTF. CDR3 nucleotides: TGTGCCAGCAGCGTAGGACTTTTGGGCAGGGGAAAAAATGAGTATGGCTACACCTTC. The chain recombines TRBV9 with TRBJ1-2, with a tentative D call TRBD1 (6 bases). CDR3 length: 19 residues. V was pared by 0 bases and J by 5 bases, with 26 bases between. Germline CDR1 reads SGDLS; CDR2 reads YYNGEE.

The genes are TRBV5-1 and TRBJ2-2; the D is unclear. V was cut by 0 bases and J by 6 bases, with 6 bases left in between. The germline CDR1 and CDR2 sequences are SGHRS and YFSETQ. The CDR3 is 13 residues long. The CDR3 sequence: CASSLAEAGELFF. The CDR3 DNA is TGCGCCAGCAGCTTGGCCGAGGCCGGGGAGCTGTTTTTT.

The chain has TRBV4-2 and TRBJ2-3, with D unclear. This CDR3 contains 16 residues. CDR1 LGHNA and CDR2 YNFKEQ come from the germline V gene. V dropped 0 bases and J dropped 2 bases, with 12 bases sitting between them. Here the CDR3 DNA reads TGTGCCAGCAGCCAAGATCCAGCCGGGTCCACAGATACGCAGTATTTT. It encodes CASSQDPAGSTDTQYF.

The V call is TRBV7-3, the J call TRBJ1-1; no reliable D call. Trimming left V 1 base short and J 3 bases short, with 9 bases between. Germline assignment: CDR1 SGHTA and CDR2 FQGTGA. The CDR3 spans 14 residues. The CDR3 loop is CASSLRPSDTEAFF. CDR3 nucleotides: TGTGCCAGCAGCTTAAGGCCATCGGACACTGAAGCTTTCTTT.

The rearrangement joins TRBV3-1 (or the pseudogene TRBV3-2) to TRBJ2-7; D is uncertain. CDR3 length: 15 residues. V lost 0 bases and J lost 6, with 15 bases in between. From germline, CDR1 is LGHDT and CDR2 YNNKEL (reference sequence). In DNA form, the CDR3 reads TGTGCCAGCAGCCAAGAGGACCGATTTCCCCCCGAGCAGTACTTC. Its translation is CASSQEDRFPPEQYF.

This clone has only a few counts. This chain links TRBV10-3 with TRBJ1-3, with D hard to call. This CDR3 is built from 15 residues. CDR1 and CDR2 (germline): ENHRY, SYGVKD. Trimming removed 7 bases from V and 0 bases from J, with 13 bases in between. In nucleotides, the CDR3 is TGTGCCATCACGGGAAAATTGGGCTCTGGAAACACCATATATTTT. Translated: CAITGKLGSGNTIYF.

The chain employs TRBV7-8 and TRBJ2-5, with 11 bases that match TRBD2. The CDR3 has 15 amino acids. Trimming at V came to 5 bases and at J to 2 bases, leaving 4 bases not matched to a gene. CDR1 and CDR2 from the germline V gene are SGHVS and FQNEAQ. The CDR3 loop is CASSNLAGGQETQYF. The DNA for the CDR3 is TGTGCCAGCAGCAACCTAGCGGGGGGACAAGAGACCCAGTACTTC.

The rearrangement links TRBV30 to TRBJ2-3; TRBD1 matches at 7 bases. CDR3 length: 16 residues. The V segment lost 2 bases and the J segment 1 base; nucleotides outside the gene matches: 9. CDR1 GTSNPN and CDR2 SVGIG come from the germline V gene (reference sequence). The CDR3 sequence: CAWSPNRGVGTDTQYF. Written as DNA, the CDR3 is TGTGCCTGGAGTCCGAACAGGGGCGTTGGCACAGATACGCAGTATTTT.

The chain employs TRBV11-2 and TRBJ1-5; no clear D. Germline V lookup: CDR1 SGHAT, CDR2 FQNNGV. V lost 3 bases and J 1 base, leaving 10 bases between the germline ends. The CDR3 is 15 residues long. CDR3 DNA: TGTGCCAGCAGCTTGGAACATGCAAGCAATCAGCCCCAGCATTTT. Translation gives CASSLEHASNQPQHF.

The V call is TRBV6-2 or TRBV6-3, the J call TRBJ2-7; a weak D match, TRBD1 (6 bases). The CDR3 covers 17 residues. CDR1 and CDR2 from the germline V gene are MNHEY and SVGEGT. V was pared by 0 bases and J by 1 base, with 16 bases between. The DNA of the CDR3 is TGTGCCAGCAGTTACTCGAGTAATATTGGACAGTCCTACGAGCAGTACTTC. This encodes CASSYSSNIGQSYEQYF.

The V call is TRBV5-1, the J call TRBJ1-6; 9 bases fit TRBD1. Germline trimming cut 1 base from V and 10 bases from J; bases unmatched to any gene: 6. Germline CDR1 is SGHRS and CDR2 is YFSETQ. This CDR3 contains 15 residues. CDR3: CASSLRQGDYSPLHF. As DNA, the CDR3 is TGCGCCAGCAGCTTGCGACAGGGGGATTACTCACCCCTCCACTTT.

The V call is TRBV20-1, the J call TRBJ1-2; D is unresolved. The CDR3 extends over 11 amino acids. The V gene's germline CDR1 is DFQATT and CDR2 SNEGSKA (reference sequence). In DNA form, the CDR3 reads TGCAGCGCTGCATCAGGCTATGGCTACACCTTC. Translating it yields CSAASGYGYTF.

A word on this clone: Additional DNA sequences in this sample encode the identical CDR3. V is TRBV10-3 and J is TRBJ2-3; D is unresolved. Germline V gene lookup returns CDR1 ENHRY and CDR2 SYGVKD. Deletions cut 0 bases from V and 5 bases from J, with 6 bases between. The CDR3 is made up of 13 amino acids. In DNA form, the CDR3 reads TGTGCCATCAGTGAGTCGACGGGAGATACGCAGTATTTT. This gives the protein CAISESTGDTQYF.

This sequence joins TRBV29-1 and TRBJ2-2; 7 bases match TRBD1. Per germline, CDR1 SQVTM and CDR2 ANQGSEA. J lost 3 bases, V lost 4 bases, and 5 bases had no gene match. The CDR3 spans 14 residues. CDR3 sequence reads: CSVVGGEYTGELFF. As DNA, the CDR3 is TGCAGCGTTGTAGGGGGCGAGTACACCGGGGAGCTGTTTTTT.

V gene TRBV5-1 combines with J gene TRBJ2-7; D is possibly TRBD1 (7 bases). V dropped 3 bases and J dropped 6 bases, with 16 bases sitting between them. The CDR3 contains 14 residues. Per germline, CDR1 SGHRS and CDR2 YFSETQ. The CDR3 DNA sequence: TGCGCCAGCAGCTGGGGGCAGGGGGGAGGCGAGCAGTACTTC. Its translation: CASSWGQGGGEQYF.

V usage is TRBV9 and J usage is TRBJ2-3; 12 nucleotides line up with TRBD2. The germline V gene encodes CDR1 SGDLS and CDR2 YYNGEE. The CDR3 extends over 18 amino acids. V lost 0 bases and J lost 4; bases outside the gene matches: 9. The CDR3 spells CASSVASSGRAESDTQYF. CDR3 coding DNA: TGTGCCAGCAGCGTAGCTTCTAGCGGGAGGGCTGAGTCAGATACGCAGTATTTT.

This clone has only a few counts. The chain is built from TRBV15 and TRBJ1-5; D perhaps matches TRBD1 (6 bases). V lost 0 bases to trimming and J lost 7 bases, with 13 bases between them. Germline V CDR1 and CDR2: LNHNV, YYDKDF (reference sequence). The CDR3 consists of 15 residues. CDR3 coding DNA: TGTGCCACCAGCAGAGATTCCAGGGGACGGCAGCCCCAGCATTTT. Protein product: CATSRDSRGRQPQHF.

This chain uses TRBV12-3 or TRBV12-4 with TRBJ2-5; D might be TRBD1 (6 bases). Trimming removed 4 bases at V and 1 base at J, with 7 bases between. CDR3 length equals 13 residues. The CDR3 sequence is CASSSRGQETQYF. The CDR3 nucleotides are TGTGCCAGCAGTTCCAGGGGCCAAGAGACCCAGTACTTC.

This chain links TRBV2 with TRBJ2-6; 8 nucleotides match TRBD2. The V gene's germline CDR1 is SNHLY and CDR2 FYNNEI. Trimming removed 7 bases from V and 0 bases from J; junction bases left unmatched: 8. This CDR3 is 17 amino acids long. The CDR3 sequence: CASTPGGLPSGANVLTF. CDR3 nucleotide sequence: TGTGCCAGCACCCCGGGGGGGCTCCCCTCTGGGGCCAACGTCCTGACTTTC.

In its sample, this clone was seen a few times. The CDR3 DNA reads TGTGCCAGCTCACCAGCGGGGGGCGGCCACGAGCAGTACTTC. Its protein product is CASSPAGGGHEQYF. The chain uses TRBV18 and TRBJ2-7, with TRBD2 identical over 8 bases. CDR1 and CDR2 from the germline V gene are KGHSH and LQKENI. This CDR3 contains 14 residues. The V and J ends lost 2 bases and 5 bases, in that order; junction bases with no gene match: 5.

The V call is TRBV28, the J call TRBJ2-7; TRBD1 matches 11 bases. Unmatched junction bases numbered 5, after V lost 4 bases and J lost 3 bases. The CDR3 has 15 amino acids. Per the germline V gene, CDR1 is MDHEN and CDR2 is SYDVKM. The DNA for the CDR3 is TGTGCCAGCAGTTCCGTTGGGACAGGGGGCTACGAGCAGTACTTC. Amino acids: CASSSVGTGGYEQYF.

This chain links TRBV6-2 or TRBV6-3 with TRBJ1-5, with D possibly being TRBD1 (6 bases). The germline CDR1 and CDR2 sequences are MNHEY and SVGEGT. This CDR3 comprises 14 residues. Trimming left V 2 bases short and J 6 bases short, with 11 bases between. The CDR3 nucleotides are TGTGCCAGCAGTTACGCAGGGGATCTTCAGCCCCAGCATTTT. Encoded protein: CASSYAGDLQPQHF.

V gene TRBV5-1 combines with J gene TRBJ1-2; no reliable D call. Between the trimmed V and J ends, which lost 0 bases and 5 bases, there was a span of 8 bases. This CDR3 is 13 amino acids long. Germline CDR1 reads SGHRS; CDR2 reads YFSETQ. CDR3 sequence reads: CASSLGYNYGYTF. The CDR3 DNA reads TGCGCCAGCAGCTTGGGGTATAATTATGGCTACACCTTC.